This T cell receptor beta chain was obtained from a study of identical twins. Whole-study findings and limits: Potential partial confounding of zero-insertion analyses by invariant MAIT and iNKT cells was noted. Among beta out-of-frame sequences, excess sharing between twins appeared weaker.

Concerning this clonotype itself: The antigen is not known.

TCRdb re-derived calls from the 5' RACE reads in MiXCR, one entry per CDR3 protein. The sample records about 700,000 distinct CDR3 sequences, over 5% being singletons. The CDR3 contains 16 residues. V shed 4 bases and J 9 bases; nucleotides not matched to a gene: 10. Germline loops: CDR1 LNHDA, CDR2 SQIVND (reference sequence). The TCR sequence derives from a man aged 18 to 30 in good health. The chain employs TRBV19 and TRBJ2-3; 13 bases map to TRBD2. Source material: naive T cells sorted from blood. The DNA for the CDR3 is TGTGCCAGTAGTACCGGAACTAGCGGGAGGGCCCTGACGCAGTATTTT. This codes for CASSTGTSGRALTQYF. The whole variable domain, remainder taken from reference TRBV19 and TRBJ2-3, is DGGITQSPKYLFRKEGQNVTLSCEQNLNHDAMYWYRQDPGQGLRLIYYSQIVNDFQKGDIAEGYSVSREKKESFPLTVTSAQKNPTAFYLCASSTGTSGRALTQYFGPGTRLTVL.